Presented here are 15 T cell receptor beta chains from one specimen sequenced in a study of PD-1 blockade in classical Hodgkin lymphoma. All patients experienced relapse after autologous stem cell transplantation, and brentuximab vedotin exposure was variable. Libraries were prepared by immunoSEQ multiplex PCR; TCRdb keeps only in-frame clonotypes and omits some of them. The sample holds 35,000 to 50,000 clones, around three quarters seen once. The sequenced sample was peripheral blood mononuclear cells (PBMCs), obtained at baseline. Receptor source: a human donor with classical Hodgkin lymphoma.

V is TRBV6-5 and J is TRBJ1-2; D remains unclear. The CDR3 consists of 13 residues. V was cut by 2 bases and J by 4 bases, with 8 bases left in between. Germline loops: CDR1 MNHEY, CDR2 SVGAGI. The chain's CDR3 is CASSYKDTYGYTF. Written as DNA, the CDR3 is TGTGCCAGCAGTTACAAGGATACCTATGGCTACACCTTC.

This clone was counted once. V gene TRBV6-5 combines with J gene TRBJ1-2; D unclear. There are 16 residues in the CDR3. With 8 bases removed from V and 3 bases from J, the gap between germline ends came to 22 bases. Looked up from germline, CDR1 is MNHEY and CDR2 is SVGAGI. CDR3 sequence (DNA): TGTGCCAGCCGATACTCCCCTGGCGGAGTAGACTATGGCTACACCTTC. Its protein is CASRYSPGGVDYGYTF.

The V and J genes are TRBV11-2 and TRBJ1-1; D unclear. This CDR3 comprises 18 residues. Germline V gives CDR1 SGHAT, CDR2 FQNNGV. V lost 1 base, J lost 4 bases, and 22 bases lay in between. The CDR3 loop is CASSLVVRAQYPGTEAFF. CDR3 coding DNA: TGTGCCAGCAGCTTAGTTGTTAGGGCTCAATACCCGGGCACTGAAGCTTTCTTT.

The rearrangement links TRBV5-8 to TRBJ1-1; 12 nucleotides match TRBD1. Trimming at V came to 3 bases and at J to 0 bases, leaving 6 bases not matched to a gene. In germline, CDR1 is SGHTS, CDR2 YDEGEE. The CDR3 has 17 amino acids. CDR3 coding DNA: TGTGCCAGCAGCTGGTCCGGGACAGGGGGCATGAACACTGAAGCTTTCTTT. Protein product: CASSWSGTGGMNTEAFF.

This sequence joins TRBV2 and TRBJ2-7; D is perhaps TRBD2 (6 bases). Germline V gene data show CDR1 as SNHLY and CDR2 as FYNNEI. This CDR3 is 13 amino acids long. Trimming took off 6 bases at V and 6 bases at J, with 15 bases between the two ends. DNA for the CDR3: TGTGCCAGCAGGAACTCGGGGGTTAGCGAGCAGTACTTC. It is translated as CASRNSGVSEQYF.

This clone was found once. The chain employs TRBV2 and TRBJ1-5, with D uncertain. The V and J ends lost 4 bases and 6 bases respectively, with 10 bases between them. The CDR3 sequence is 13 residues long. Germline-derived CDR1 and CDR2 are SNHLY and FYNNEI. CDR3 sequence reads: CASSVEVGQPQHF. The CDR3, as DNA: TGTGCCAGCAGTGTAGAGGTCGGTCAGCCCCAGCATTTT.

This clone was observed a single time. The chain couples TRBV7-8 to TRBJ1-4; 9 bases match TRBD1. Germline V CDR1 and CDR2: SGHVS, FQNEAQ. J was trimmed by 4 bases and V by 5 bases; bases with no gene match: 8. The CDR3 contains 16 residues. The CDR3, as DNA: TGTGCCAGCAGCGCCCGACAGGGGGAGGGTAATGAAAAACTGTTTTTT. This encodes CASSARQGEGNEKLFF.

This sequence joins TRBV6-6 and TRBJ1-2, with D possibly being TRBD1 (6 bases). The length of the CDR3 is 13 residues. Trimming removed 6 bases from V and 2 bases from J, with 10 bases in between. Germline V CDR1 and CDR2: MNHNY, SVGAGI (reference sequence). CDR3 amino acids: CASRSGTNYGYTF. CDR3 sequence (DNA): TGTGCCAGCAGATCAGGGACAAACTATGGCTACACCTTC.

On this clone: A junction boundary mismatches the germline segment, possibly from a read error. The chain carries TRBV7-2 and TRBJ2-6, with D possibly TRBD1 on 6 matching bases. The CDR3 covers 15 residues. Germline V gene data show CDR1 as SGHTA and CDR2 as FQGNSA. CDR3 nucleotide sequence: TGTGCCAGCAGTTTAGGGGGTATAGGGACCAACGTCCTGACTTTC. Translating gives CASSLGGIGTNVLTF.

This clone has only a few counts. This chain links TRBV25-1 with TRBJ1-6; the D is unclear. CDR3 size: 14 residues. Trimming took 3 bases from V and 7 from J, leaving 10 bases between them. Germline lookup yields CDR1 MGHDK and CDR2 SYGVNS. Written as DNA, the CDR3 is TGTGCCAGCAGTGACGCGAGAGAGAATTCACCCCTCCACTTT. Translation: CASSDARENSPLHF.

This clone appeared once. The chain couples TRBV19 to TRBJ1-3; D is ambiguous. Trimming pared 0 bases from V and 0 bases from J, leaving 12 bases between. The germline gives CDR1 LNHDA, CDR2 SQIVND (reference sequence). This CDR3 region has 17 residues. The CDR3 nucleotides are TGTGCCAGTAGTATAGATCGAGACACGAGCTCTGGAAACACCATATATTTT. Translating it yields CASSIDRDTSSGNTIYF.

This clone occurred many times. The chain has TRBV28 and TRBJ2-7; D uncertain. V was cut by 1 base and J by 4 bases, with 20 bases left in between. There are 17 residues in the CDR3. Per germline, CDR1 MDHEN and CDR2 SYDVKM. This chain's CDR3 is CASSLFLSTANRYEQYF. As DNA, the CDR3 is TGTGCCAGCAGTTTATTCCTCTCGACGGCCAATCGATACGAGCAGTACTTC.

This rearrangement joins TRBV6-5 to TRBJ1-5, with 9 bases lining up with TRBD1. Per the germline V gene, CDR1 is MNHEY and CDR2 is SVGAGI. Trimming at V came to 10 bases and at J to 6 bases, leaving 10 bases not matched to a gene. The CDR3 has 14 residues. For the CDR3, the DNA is TGTGCCATCGCGGTCGAACAGGGGGCTCAGCCCCAGCATTTT. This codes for CAIAVEQGAQPQHF.

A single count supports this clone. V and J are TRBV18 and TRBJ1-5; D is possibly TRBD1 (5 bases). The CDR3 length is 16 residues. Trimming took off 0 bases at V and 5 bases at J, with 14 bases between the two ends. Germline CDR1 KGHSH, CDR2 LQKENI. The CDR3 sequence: CASSPPAGTADQPQHF. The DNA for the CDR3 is TGTGCCAGCTCACCACCGGCCGGGACCGCGGATCAGCCCCAGCATTTT.

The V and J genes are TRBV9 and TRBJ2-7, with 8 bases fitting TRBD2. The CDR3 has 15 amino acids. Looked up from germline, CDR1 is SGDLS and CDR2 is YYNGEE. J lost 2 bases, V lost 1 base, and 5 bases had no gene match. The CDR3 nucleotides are TGTGCCAGCAGCGTAACAGCGGGAGCCACCTACGAGCAGTACTTC. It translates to CASSVTAGATYEQYF.